This paragraph covers one T cell receptor (beta chain) sequence. What it recognizes is unknown. RNA was isolated and reverse transcribed to cDNA, the sequencing template. Measured with immunoSEQ multiplex PCR; TCRdb has only the in-frame clones, and not every one. The sample has about 74,000 clones; 29% are singletons. The sample originates from a study of CD8+ T cells in alopecia areata. Overall study: The study gave tofacitinib for 6 to 18 months, then 6 months off drug. Overall study results and limits: Scalp and blood samples kept many expanded lesional clones throughout tofacitinib. Normal-skin resident alphabeta T cells also appear among scalp sample sequences.

Treatment specified: oral pan-JAK inhibitor, 5-10 mg twice daily. Samples from alopecia areata patients were lesional scalp punch biopsies and peripheral blood. Germline V gene sequence: CDR1 MGHRA, CDR2 YSYEKL. Trimming left V 1 base short and J 6 bases short, with 13 bases between. The CDR3 extends over 15 amino acids. This chain uses TRBV4-1 with TRBJ1-5; a possible D gene is TRBD1 (5 bases). This clonotype was obtained from a human donor with alopecia areata. The material was CD8+ T cells sorted from blood, obtained at week 4, from a patient treated with tofacitinib. In nucleotides, the CDR3 is TGCGCCAGCAGCCAAGTGTTAGGGGAAGGTCAGCCCCAGCATTTT. It yields the protein CASSQVLGEGQPQHF.